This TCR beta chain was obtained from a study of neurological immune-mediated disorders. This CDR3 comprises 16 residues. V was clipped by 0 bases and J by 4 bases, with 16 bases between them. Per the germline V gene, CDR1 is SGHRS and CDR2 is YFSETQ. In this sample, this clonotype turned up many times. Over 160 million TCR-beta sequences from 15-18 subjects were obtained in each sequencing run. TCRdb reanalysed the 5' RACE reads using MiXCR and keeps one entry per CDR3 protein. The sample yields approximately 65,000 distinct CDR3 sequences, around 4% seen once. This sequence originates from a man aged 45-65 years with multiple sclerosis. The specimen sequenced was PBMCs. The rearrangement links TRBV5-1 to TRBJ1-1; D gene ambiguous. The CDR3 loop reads CASSLVLSGEGTEAFF. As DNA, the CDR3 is TGCGCCAGCAGCTTGGTTCTTTCCGGGGAAGGCACTGAAGCTTTCTTT.